These T cell receptor beta chains were read from a single sample in a study of a mutant IDH1 vaccine in newly diagnosed glioma. What these receptors recognize is not known. Data came from immunoSEQ multiplex PCR; TCRdb stores just in-frame clones and leaves some out. The table includes just over 65,000 clones, roughly 84% detected once. The starting material was PBMCs, obtained from a glioma patient whose treatment included an IDH1 peptide vaccine. The receptors originated from a man between 18 and 29 years old with glioma. Both conserved end residues are part of each CDR3. The D gene is left open where the match is weak. Clone size, where shown, is once, few, many, or a class for clones that have expanded.

CASRERTPNEQFF	TGCGCCAGCAGGGAAAGGACCCCTAATGAGCAGTTCTTC	.	.	TRBV10-2	TRBJ2-1
CASSRRENTEAFF	TGTGCCAGCAGCCGCAGGGAGAACACTGAAGCTTTCTTT	.	.	TRBV7-9	TRBJ1-1
CASSYRDKEGYTF	TGTGCCAGCAGCTACCGGGACAAAGAGGGCTACACCTTC	.	.	TRBV5-8	TRBJ1-2
CASSLSGGSGTDTQYF	TGCGCCAGCAGCTTGAGCGGGGGGAGTGGGACAGATACGCAGTATTTT	TRBD2	.	TRBV5-1	TRBJ2-3
CASSERDRDEQYF	TGTGCCAGCAGTGAGCGGGACAGGGACGAGCAGTACTTC	TRBD1	.	TRBV6-1	TRBJ2-7
CASSPHLTGANVLTF	TGTGCCAGCAGCCCCCACTTGACTGGGGCCAACGTCCTGACTTTC	.	.	TRBV7-6	TRBJ2-6
CASRRTGRTGELFF	TGTGCCAGCAGACGGACAGGTCGCACCGGGGAGCTGTTTTTT	TRBD1	.	TRBV6-5	TRBJ2-2
CASREGANYNTQYF	TGTGCCAGCAGGGAAGGTGCGAACTACAATACGCAGTATTTT	.	once	TRBV2	TRBJ2-3
CASSPGRKEPQHF	TGTGCCAGCAGCCCCGGACGGAAAGAGCCCCAGCATTTT	.	.	TRBV7-2	TRBJ1-5
CASSKGGWRTEAFF	TGTGCCAGCAGCAAAGGGGGCTGGAGGACTGAAGCTTTCTTT	TRBD1	.	TRBV7-2	TRBJ1-1
CASSIGVGTEAFF	TGTGCCAGCAGCATCGGGGTAGGGACTGAAGCTTTCTTT	.	.	TRBV7-3	TRBJ1-1
CASSGRNTEAFF	TGTGCCAGCAGCGGACGTAACACTGAAGCTTTCTTT	.	.	TRBV27	TRBJ1-1
CASSLWGAEGNQPQHF	TGTGCCAGCAGCTTATGGGGGGCAGAGGGCAATCAGCCCCAGCATTTT	.	once	TRBV7-6	TRBJ1-5
CAISEEVTAYEQYF	TGTGCCATCAGTGAGGAAGTGACAGCGTACGAGCAGTACTTC	.	few	TRBV10-3	TRBJ2-7
CASNPRRENTEAFF	TGTGCCAGTAATCCCCGTCGAGAAAACACTGAAGCTTTCTTT	.	.	TRBV19	TRBJ1-1
CASSQAHSWGNEKLFF	TGCGCCAGCAGCCAAGCCCATTCTTGGGGTAACGAAAAACTGTTTTTT	.	.	TRBV4-1	TRBJ1-4
CASSPGSRGAFF	TGTGCCAGCAGTCCAGGGTCGAGGGGAGCTTTCTTT	.	.	TRBV6-5	TRBJ1-1
CAWNEGQVGNEQFF	TGTGCCTGGAACGAAGGACAGGTTGGGAATGAGCAGTTCTTC	TRBD1	few	TRBV30	TRBJ2-1
CAWSVLSGQPHSYEQYF	TGTGCCTGGAGTGTACTGAGCGGGCAGCCGCACTCCTACGAGCAGTACTTC	.	.	TRBV30	TRBJ2-7
CASSIAGTWRNQPQHF	TGTGCCAGTAGTATAGCGGGCACTTGGCGCAATCAGCCCCAGCATTTT	.	once	TRBV19	TRBJ1-5
CASSSRAYWPDTGELFF	TGTGCCAGCAGCTCGCGGGCCTACTGGCCGGACACCGGGGAGCTGTTTTTT	.	.	TRBV7-6	TRBJ2-2
CASSQGLAGGIQETQYF	TGTGCCAGCAGCCAGGGACTAGCGGGAGGGATTCAAGAGACCCAGTACTTC	TRBD2	.	TRBV5-6	TRBJ2-5
CASSPVGQGRTEAFF	TGCGCCAGCAGCCCGGTGGGACAGGGGCGCACTGAAGCTTTCTTT	TRBD1	.	TRBV4-3	TRBJ1-1
CASSKQGIGYQETQYF	TGCGCCAGCAGCAAACAGGGGATCGGGTACCAAGAGACCCAGTACTTC	TRBD1	.	TRBV5-1	TRBJ2-5
CASSRDRYNEQFF	TGTGCCAGCAGTCGGGACAGGTACAATGAGCAGTTCTTC	TRBD1	.	TRBV28	TRBJ2-1
CASSPRTALNEKLFF	TGTGCCAGCTCACCGCGGACAGCCCTTAATGAAAAACTGTTTTTT	.	.	TRBV18	TRBJ1-4
CASSPEGNQPQHF	TGTGCCAGCAGCCCAGAGGGCAATCAGCCCCAGCATTTT	.	.	TRBV7-2	TRBJ1-5
CASSLDAETQYF	TGTGCCAGCAGCTTAGATGCTGAGACCCAGTACTTC	.	.	TRBV5-4	TRBJ2-5
CASSPHRTGKEGQPQHF	TGTGCCAGTAGTCCTCACCGGACAGGGAAGGAGGGACAGCCCCAGCATTTT	TRBD1	.	TRBV19	TRBJ1-5
CSASSRREQYF	TGCAGTGCTAGCTCCCGGAGGGAGCAGTACTTC	.	.	TRBV20-1	TRBJ2-7
CASSLKGRLVGSDYGYTF	TGTGCCAGCAGTTTGAAGGGGCGCTTAGTGGGCTCTGACTATGGCTACACCTTC	.	.	TRBV27	TRBJ1-2
CAKQLGSGTDTQYF	TGTGCCAAGCAACTGGGTAGCGGGACGGATACGCAGTATTTT	TRBD2	.	TRBV7-9	TRBJ2-3
CASSPFSGMNTGELFF	TGTGCCAGTAGTCCCTTTAGCGGGATGAACACCGGGGAGCTGTTTTTT	TRBD2	once	TRBV19	TRBJ2-2
CASSLRDSGEAFF	TGCGCCAGCAGCTTGAGGGATTCCGGAGAAGCTTTCTTT	.	few	TRBV5-1	TRBJ1-1
CASSAFRGETEAFF	TGTGCCAGCAGTGCCTTCAGGGGAGAAACTGAAGCTTTCTTT	.	.	TRBV6-1	TRBJ1-1
CASSFGSGNEQYF	TGTGCCAGCAGCTTCGGGTCAGGGAACGAGCAGTACTTC	.	.	TRBV5-6	TRBJ2-7
CASSRGGARSYGYTF	TGTGCCAGCAGCCGGGGGGGGGCTCGTAGCTATGGCTACACCTTC	.	.	TRBV7-8	TRBJ1-2
CASSGFHLTGEVATEAFF	TGTGCCAGCAGTGGATTCCATCTCACAGGGGAGGTAGCCACTGAAGCTTTCTTT	TRBD1	few	TRBV6-1	TRBJ1-1
CASSLRVGLSYEQYF	TGTGCCAGCAGCTTGAGAGTTGGCCTGTCCTACGAGCAGTACTTC	.	once	TRBV5-6	TRBJ2-7
CASSLSRGGGDEQFF	TGTGCCAGCAGCTTGAGTCGCGGGGGCGGCGATGAGCAGTTCTTC	.	once	TRBV5-4	TRBJ2-1
CASSPDYEQYF	TGTGCCAGCTCACCAGATTACGAGCAGTACTTC	.	.	TRBV18	TRBJ2-7
CASSLEASYGYTF	TGTGCCAGCAGCTTAGAGGCTTCCTATGGCTACACCTTC	.	.	TRBV7-2	TRBJ1-2
CASSFLSVATEAFF	TGTGCCAGCAGCTTCCTCAGTGTCGCCACTGAAGCTTTCTTT	.	once	TRBV5-5	TRBJ1-1
CASSPGTSSSTGELFF	TGTGCCAGCAGCCCCGGGACGTCCTCGAGCACCGGGGAGCTGTTTTTT	.	once	TRBV7-9	TRBJ2-2
CASSLDADGYTF	TGCGCCAGCAGCTTGGATGCAGATGGCTACACCTTC	.	.	TRBV5-1	TRBJ1-2
CASSLSRPGQGRGYTF	TGTGCCAGCAGTCTCAGCAGGCCGGGACAGGGACGTGGCTACACCTTC	TRBD1	.	TRBV5-5	TRBJ1-2
CASSPGQNYGYTF	TGTGCCAGCAGCCCGGGACAGAACTATGGCTACACCTTC	TRBD1	.	TRBV6-6	TRBJ1-2
CASSQSGGINQPQHF	TGTGCCAGCAGCCAATCGGGAGGAATCAATCAGCCCCAGCATTTT	.	once	TRBV5-6	TRBJ1-5
CATSRLAGQRQYF	TGTGCCACCAGCAGGTTAGCGGGACAAAGGCAGTACTTC	TRBD2	.	TRBV15	TRBJ2-7
CASSPSVNTEAFF	TGTGCCAGCTCACCAAGCGTGAACACTGAAGCTTTCTTT	.	few	TRBV18	TRBJ1-1
CASSLALGHNTGELFF	TGTGCCAGCAGCTTAGCGCTGGGACATAACACCGGGGAGCTGTTTTTT	.	.	TRBV7-8	TRBJ2-2
CASRPGAAQLYEQYF	TGTGCCAGCAGGCCCGGGGCAGCTCAACTCTACGAGCAGTACTTC	.	.	TRBV7-2	TRBJ2-7